These T cell receptor beta chains were read from a single sample in a study of cytomegalovirus exposure and HLA in healthy donors. Measured with immunoSEQ multiplex PCR; TCRdb has only the in-frame clones, and not every one. The table lists around 140,000 clones, 72% of them singletons. Sequenced: PBMCs. Receptors originate from a man aged 50 to 59 in good health and CMV-seropositive. Each CDR3 is given without its conserved first and last residue.

j_call,v_call,cdr3_aa
TRBJ2-5,TRBV6-1,ASSGRDRYLETQY
TRBJ2-3,TRBV7-6,ASSPRGGTSDTQY
TRBJ1-1,TRBV6-5,ASSPQGTEAF
TRBJ2-2,TRBV7-8,ASRARDLHTGELF
TRBJ2-1,TRBV11-2,ASSPGLAGLNEQF
TRBJ2-7,TRBV18,ASSPGNAYEQY
.,TRBV5-5,ASSSHTGSSYEQY
TRBJ2-7,TRBV11-3,ASSHLDRRIHEQY
TRBJ1-6,TRBV5-1,ASSRDGEINSPLH
TRBJ2-3,TRBV11-3,ASSRLAGINTDTQY
TRBJ2-5,TRBV7-6,ASSFLSGQETQY